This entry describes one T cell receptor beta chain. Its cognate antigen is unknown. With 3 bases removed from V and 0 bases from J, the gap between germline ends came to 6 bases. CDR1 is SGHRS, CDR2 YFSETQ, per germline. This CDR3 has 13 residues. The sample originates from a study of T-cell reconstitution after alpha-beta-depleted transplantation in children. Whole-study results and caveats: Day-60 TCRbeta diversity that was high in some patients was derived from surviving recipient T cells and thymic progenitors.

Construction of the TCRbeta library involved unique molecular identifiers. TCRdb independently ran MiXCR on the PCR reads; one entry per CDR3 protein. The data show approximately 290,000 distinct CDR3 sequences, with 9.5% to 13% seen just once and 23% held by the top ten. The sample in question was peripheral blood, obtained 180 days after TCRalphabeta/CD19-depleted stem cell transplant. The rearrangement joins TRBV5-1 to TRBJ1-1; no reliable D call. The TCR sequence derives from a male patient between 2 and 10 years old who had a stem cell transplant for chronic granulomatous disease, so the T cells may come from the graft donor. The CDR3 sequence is CASSSRLNTEAFF. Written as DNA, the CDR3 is TGCGCCAGCAGCTCCCGTCTGAACACTGAAGCTTTCTTT.